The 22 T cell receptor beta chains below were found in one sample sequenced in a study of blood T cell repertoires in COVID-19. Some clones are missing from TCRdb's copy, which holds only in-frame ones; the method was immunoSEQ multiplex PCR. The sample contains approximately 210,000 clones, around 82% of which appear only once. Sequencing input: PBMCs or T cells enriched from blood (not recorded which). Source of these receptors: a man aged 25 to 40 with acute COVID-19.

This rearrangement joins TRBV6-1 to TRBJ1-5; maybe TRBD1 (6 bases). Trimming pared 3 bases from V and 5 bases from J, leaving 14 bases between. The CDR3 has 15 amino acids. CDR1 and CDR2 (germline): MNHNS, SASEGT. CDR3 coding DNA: TGTGCCAGCAGTGATGGGGGGGGCCAGCATCAGCCCCAGCATTTT. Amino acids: CASSDGGGQHQPQHF.

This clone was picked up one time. The DNA of the CDR3 is TGTGCCAGCAGCTCTGAGGGGGGGGAACCTACCTACGAGCAGTACTTC. Residues: CASSSEGGEPTYEQYF. This chain links TRBV5-4 with TRBJ2-7, with D possibly matching TRBD2 (7 bases). The V gene lost 3 bases and the J gene lost 2 bases, with 18 bases spanning the gap. This CDR3 has 16 amino acids. Per the germline V gene, CDR1 is SGHNT and CDR2 is YYREEE (reference sequence). Complete variable domain (other parts from reference TRBV5-4 and TRBJ2-7): ETGVTQSPTHLIKTRGQQVTLRCSSQSGHNTVSWYQQALGQGPQFIFQYYREEENGRGNFPPRFSGLQFPNYSSELNVNALELDDSALYLCASSSEGGEPTYEQYFGPGTRLTVT.

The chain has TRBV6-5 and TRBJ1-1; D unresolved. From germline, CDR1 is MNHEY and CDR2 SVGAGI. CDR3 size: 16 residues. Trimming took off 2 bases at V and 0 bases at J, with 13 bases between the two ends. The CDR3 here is CASSYGAAGMNTEAFF. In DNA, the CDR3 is TGTGCCAGCAGTTACGGAGCAGCGGGGATGAACACTGAAGCTTTCTTT.

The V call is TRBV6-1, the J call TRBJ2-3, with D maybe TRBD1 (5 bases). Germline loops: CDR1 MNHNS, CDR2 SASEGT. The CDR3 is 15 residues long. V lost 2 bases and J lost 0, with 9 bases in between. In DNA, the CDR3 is TGTGCCAGCAGTGAATCAGGGCTGAGCACAGATACGCAGTATTTT. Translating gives CASSESGLSTDTQYF.

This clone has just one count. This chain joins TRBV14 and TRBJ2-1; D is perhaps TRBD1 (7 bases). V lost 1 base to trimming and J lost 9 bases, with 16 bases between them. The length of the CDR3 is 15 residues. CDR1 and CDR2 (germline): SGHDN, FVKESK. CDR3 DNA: TGTGCCAGCAGCCAAGGGGCAGGAGGGGGCAGTGAGCAGTTCTTC. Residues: CASSQGAGGGSEQFF.

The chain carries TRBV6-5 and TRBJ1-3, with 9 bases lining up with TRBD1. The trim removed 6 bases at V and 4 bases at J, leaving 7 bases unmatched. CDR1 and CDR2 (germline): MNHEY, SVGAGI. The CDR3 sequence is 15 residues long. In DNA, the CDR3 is TGTGCCAGCAGACGGGACAGGGCGAAGGGAAACACCATATATTTT. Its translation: CASRRDRAKGNTIYF.

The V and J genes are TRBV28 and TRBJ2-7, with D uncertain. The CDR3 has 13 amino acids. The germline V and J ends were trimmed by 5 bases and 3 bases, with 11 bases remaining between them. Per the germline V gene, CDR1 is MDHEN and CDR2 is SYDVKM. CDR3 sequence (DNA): TGTGCCAGCAGTAGAAACATCTTCTACGAGCAGTACTTC. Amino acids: CASSRNIFYEQYF.

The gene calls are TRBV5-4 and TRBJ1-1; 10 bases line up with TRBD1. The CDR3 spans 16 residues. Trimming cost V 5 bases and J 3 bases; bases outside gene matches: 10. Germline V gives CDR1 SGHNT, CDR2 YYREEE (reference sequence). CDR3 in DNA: TGTGCCAGCAGACCTACGGGGACAGGGGAGGACACTGAAGCTTTCTTT. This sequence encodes CASRPTGTGEDTEAFF. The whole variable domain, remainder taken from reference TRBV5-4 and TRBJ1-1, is ETGVTQSPTHLIKTRGQQVTLRCSSQSGHNTVSWYQQALGQGPQFIFQYYREEENGRGNFPPRFSGLQFPNYSSELNVNALELDDSALYLCASRPTGTGEDTEAFFGQGTRLTVV.

As DNA, the CDR3 is TGTGCCAGCAGCCAAGTAGGGGATGGGCCCTATGGCTACACCTTC. As protein: CASSQVGDGPYGYTF. This chain joins TRBV3-1 (or the pseudogene TRBV3-2) and TRBJ1-2; possibly TRBD1 for D (5 bases). This CDR3 region has 15 residues. V was trimmed by 1 base and J by 4 bases, leaving 13 bases between them. Germline values: CDR1 LGHDT, CDR2 YNNKEL (reference sequence).

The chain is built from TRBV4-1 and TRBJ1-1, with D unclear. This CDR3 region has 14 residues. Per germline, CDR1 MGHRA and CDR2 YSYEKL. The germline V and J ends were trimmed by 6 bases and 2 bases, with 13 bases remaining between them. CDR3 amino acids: CASRQTTGNTEAFF. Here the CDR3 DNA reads TGCGCCAGCAGGCAGACGACGGGAAACACTGAAGCTTTCTTT.

CDR3 coding DNA: TGTGCCAGCAGCCAACTAGTGGCCTCCTCCTACGAGCAGTACTTC. This translates into CASSQLVASSYEQYF. This chain connects TRBV5-4 to TRBJ2-7, with D perhaps TRBD2 (5 bases). The CDR3 totals 15 residues. Germline assignment: CDR1 SGHNT and CDR2 YYREEE (reference sequence). Deletions cut 4 bases from V and 0 bases from J, with 14 bases between.

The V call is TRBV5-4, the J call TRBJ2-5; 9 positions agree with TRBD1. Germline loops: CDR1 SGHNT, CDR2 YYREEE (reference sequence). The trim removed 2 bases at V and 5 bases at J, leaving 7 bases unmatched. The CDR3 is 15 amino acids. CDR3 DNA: TGTGCCAGCAGCTTTAGAGGGACAGGGATGGAGACCCAGTACTTC. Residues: CASSFRGTGMETQYF.

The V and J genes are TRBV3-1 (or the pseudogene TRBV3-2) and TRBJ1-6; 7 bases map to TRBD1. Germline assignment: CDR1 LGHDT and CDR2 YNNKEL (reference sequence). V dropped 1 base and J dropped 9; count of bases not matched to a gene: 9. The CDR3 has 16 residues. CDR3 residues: CASSQVGGGLGSPLHF. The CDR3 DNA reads TGTGCCAGCAGCCAAGTTGGAGGGGGCCTCGGTTCACCCCTCCACTTT.

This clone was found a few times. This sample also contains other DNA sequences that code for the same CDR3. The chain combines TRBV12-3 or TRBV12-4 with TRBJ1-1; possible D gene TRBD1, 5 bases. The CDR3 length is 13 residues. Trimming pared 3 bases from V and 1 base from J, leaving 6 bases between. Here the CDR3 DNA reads TGTGCCAGCAGTTTTCAGGGGAACACTGAAGCTTTCTTT. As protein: CASSFQGNTEAFF.

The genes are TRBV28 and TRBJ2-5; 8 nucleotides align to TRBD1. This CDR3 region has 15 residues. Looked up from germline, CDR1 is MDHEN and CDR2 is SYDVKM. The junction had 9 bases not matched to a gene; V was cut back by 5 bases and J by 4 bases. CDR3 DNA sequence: TGTGCCAGCAGTCCCCGGACAGGGTGGGTAGAGACCCAGTACTTC. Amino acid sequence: CASSPRTGWVETQYF.

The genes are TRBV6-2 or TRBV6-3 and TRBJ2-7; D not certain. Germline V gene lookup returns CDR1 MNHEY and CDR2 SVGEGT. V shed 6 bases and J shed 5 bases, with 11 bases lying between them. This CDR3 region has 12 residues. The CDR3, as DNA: TGTGCCAGCAGCCCCGCGCGAAACGAGCAGTACTTC. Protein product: CASSPARNEQYF.

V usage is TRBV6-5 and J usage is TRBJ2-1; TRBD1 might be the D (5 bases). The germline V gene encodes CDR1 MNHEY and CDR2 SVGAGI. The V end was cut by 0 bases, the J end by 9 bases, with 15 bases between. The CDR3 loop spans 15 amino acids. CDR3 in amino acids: CASSYSSSRDIEQFF. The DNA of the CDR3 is TGTGCCAGCAGTTACTCGAGTAGCAGGGATATTGAGCAGTTCTTC.

CDR3 protein: CASSQDRGNYGYTF. CDR3 DNA: TGTGCCAGCAGCCAAGATAGGGGTAACTATGGCTACACCTTC. This chain uses TRBV4-2 with TRBJ1-2; maybe TRBD1 (5 bases). V was shortened by 0 bases and J by 1 base, with 6 bases between the two germline ends. Germline V gene lookup returns CDR1 LGHNA and CDR2 YNFKEQ. CDR3 length: 14 residues.

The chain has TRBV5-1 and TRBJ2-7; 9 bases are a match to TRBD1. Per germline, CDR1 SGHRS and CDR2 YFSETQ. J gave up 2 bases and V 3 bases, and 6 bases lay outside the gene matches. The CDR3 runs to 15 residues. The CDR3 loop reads CASSWGGTGTYEQYF. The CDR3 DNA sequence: TGCGCCAGCAGCTGGGGTGGGACAGGGACCTACGAGCAGTACTTC.

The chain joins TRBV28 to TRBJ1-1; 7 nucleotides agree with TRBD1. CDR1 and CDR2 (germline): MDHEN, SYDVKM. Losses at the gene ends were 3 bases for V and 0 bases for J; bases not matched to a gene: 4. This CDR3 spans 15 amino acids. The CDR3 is CASSFSQGVNTEAFF. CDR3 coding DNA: TGTGCCAGCAGTTTTAGCCAGGGGGTGAACACTGAAGCTTTCTTT.

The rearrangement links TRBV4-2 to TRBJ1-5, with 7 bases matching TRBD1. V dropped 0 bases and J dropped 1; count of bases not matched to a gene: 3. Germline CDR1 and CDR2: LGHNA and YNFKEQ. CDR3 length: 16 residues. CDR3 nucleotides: TGTGCCAGCAGCCAAGAACAGGGGATGAGCAATCAGCCCCAGCATTTT. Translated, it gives CASSQEQGMSNQPQHF.

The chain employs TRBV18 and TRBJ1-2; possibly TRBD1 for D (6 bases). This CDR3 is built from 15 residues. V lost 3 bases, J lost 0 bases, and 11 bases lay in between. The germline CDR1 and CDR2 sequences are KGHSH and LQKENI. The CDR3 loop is CASSPTRTANYGYTF. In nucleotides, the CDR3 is TGTGCCAGCTCACCGACTCGGACAGCTAACTATGGCTACACCTTC.